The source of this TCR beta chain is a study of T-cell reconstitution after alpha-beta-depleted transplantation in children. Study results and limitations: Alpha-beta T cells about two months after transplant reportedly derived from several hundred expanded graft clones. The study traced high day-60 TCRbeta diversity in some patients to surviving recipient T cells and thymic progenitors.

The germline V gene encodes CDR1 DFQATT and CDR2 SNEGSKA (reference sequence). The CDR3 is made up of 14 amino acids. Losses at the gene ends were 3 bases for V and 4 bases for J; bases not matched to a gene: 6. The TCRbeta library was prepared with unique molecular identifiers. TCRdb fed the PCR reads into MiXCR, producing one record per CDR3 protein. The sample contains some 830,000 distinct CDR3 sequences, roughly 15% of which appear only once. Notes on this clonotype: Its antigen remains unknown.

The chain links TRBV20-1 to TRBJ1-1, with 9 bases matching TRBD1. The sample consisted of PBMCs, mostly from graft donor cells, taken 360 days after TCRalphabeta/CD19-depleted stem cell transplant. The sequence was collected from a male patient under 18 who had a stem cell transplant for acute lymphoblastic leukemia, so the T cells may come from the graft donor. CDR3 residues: CSASGGQGRTEAFF. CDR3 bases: TGCAGTGCTAGCGGGGGACAGGGTCGCACTGAAGCTTTCTTT.